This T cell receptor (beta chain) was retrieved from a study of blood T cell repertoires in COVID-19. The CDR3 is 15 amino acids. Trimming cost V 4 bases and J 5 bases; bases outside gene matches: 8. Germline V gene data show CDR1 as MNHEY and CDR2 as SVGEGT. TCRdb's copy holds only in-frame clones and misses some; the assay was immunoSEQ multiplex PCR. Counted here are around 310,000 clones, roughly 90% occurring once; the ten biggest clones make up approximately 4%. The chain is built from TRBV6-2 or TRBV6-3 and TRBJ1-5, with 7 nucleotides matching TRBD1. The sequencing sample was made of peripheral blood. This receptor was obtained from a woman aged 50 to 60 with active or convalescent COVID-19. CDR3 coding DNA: TGTGCCAGCAGTTTTGCAGGAGGGGGCGATCAGCCCCAGCATTTT. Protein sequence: CASSFAGGGDQPQHF.